Each of the 21 T cell receptor beta chains below was sequenced from the same sample in a study of T cell repertoires in cytomegalovirus infection. TCRdb analysed the reads with MiXCR anew, one entry per CDR3 protein. The data show fewer than 700,000 distinct CDR3 sequences, about 24% seen once. The sequenced sample was CD8+ T cells from PBMCs. The source of these receptors is a human donor in good health (CMV status not recorded). Some clones in this sample may be carry-over from other donors' samples.

At least ten counts were recorded for this clonotype. The chain's CDR3 is CASSATGSPLAKNIQYF. The CDR3 region has the DNA TGTGCCAGCAGCGCTACAGGTTCGCCTTTAGCCAAAAACATTCAGTACTTC. The V and J genes are TRBV7-8 and TRBJ2-4, with a weak D call TRBD1 (5 bases). V lost 5 bases and J 0 bases, leaving 17 bases between the germline ends. The CDR3 is 17 residues long. Germline lookup yields CDR1 SGHVS and CDR2 FQNEAQ.

J is TRBJ2-2 and V is TRBV6-1; TRBD2 agrees at 8 bases. From germline, CDR1 is MNHNS and CDR2 SASEGT. The CDR3 is 16 amino acids. With 6 bases clipped from V and 6 bases from J, the junction kept 12 bases outside the gene matches. This chain's CDR3 is CASSLGAGGRAGELFF. The CDR3 bases are TGTGCCAGCAGCCTGGGGGCGGGGGGCCGCGCCGGGGAGCTGTTTTTT.

The chain couples TRBV6-1 to TRBJ2-7, with 7 bases aligning to TRBD1. Unmatched junction bases numbered 3, after V lost 4 bases and J lost 3 bases. Per the germline V gene, CDR1 is MNHNS and CDR2 is SASEGT. The CDR3 spans 13 residues. In DNA form, the CDR3 reads TGTGCCAGCAGTGGGGGACAGTTCTACGAGCAGTACGTC. This codes for CASSGGQFYEQYV.

This clonotype was detected ten times or more. The chain uses TRBV7-9 and TRBJ2-7, with 9 bases that match TRBD2. This CDR3 region has 13 residues. CDR1 is SEHNR and CDR2 is FQNEAQ in the germline V gene (reference sequence). The J segment lost 3 bases and the V segment lost 5 bases, leaving 2 bases of the junction unmatched. The CDR3 DNA is TGTGCCAGCAGCGAAGCGGGGGGCTACGAGCAGTACTTC. This gives the protein CASSEAGGYEQYF.

Many counts were recorded for this clonotype. The V gene is TRBV29-1, the J gene TRBJ2-2; D remains ambiguous. Germline lookup yields CDR1 SQVTM and CDR2 ANQGSEA. Trimming took 4 bases from V and 3 from J, leaving 9 bases between them. The CDR3 length is 13 residues. For the CDR3, the DNA is TGCAGCGTTGTTTGGTTCTACACCGGGGAGCTGTTTTTT. Translation gives CSVVWFYTGELFF.

This chain joins TRBV29-1 and TRBJ2-1; the D gene could be TRBD1 or TRBD2 (6 bases each). The CDR3 covers 13 residues. V was clipped by 7 bases and J by 8 bases, with 18 bases between them. CDR1 SQVTM and CDR2 ANQGSEA come from the germline V gene. Written as DNA, the CDR3 is TGCAGCGCTCTCGAAGGGGGGCCGCATGAGCAGTTCTTC. This translates into CSALEGGPHEQFF.

This clonotype was observed at least ten times. The rearrangement links TRBV7-2 to TRBJ1-1; 8 bases fit TRBD1. Germline values: CDR1 SGHTA, CDR2 FQGNSA. Trimming removed 8 bases from V and 0 bases from J; junction bases left unmatched: 5. The CDR3 runs 14 residues. The CDR3 DNA reads as TGTGCCAGCGGATGGACAGGGATGAACACTGAAGCTTTCTTT. Amino acids: CASGWTGMNTEAFF.

The chain combines TRBV20-1 with TRBJ2-7, with TRBD1 matching 7 bases. Germline values: CDR1 DFQATT, CDR2 SNEGSKA (reference sequence). Unmatched junction bases numbered 2, after V lost 0 bases and J lost 0 bases. CDR3 length equals 14 residues. The CDR3 is CSARDRDSSYEQYF. The CDR3 coding sequence is TGCAGTGCTAGAGATCGGGACAGCTCCTACGAGCAGTACTTC.

The DNA of the CDR3 is TGCAGTGCTAGCCGGACAGGGGGCGCCTATGGCTACACCTTC. Encoded protein: CSASRTGGAYGYTF. The chain links TRBV20-1 to TRBJ1-2; 11 bases align to TRBD1. The CDR3 spans 14 residues. Germline lookup yields CDR1 DFQATT and CDR2 SNEGSKA (reference sequence). With V trimmed by 3 bases and J by 4 bases, 4 bases remained unmatched.

The V gene is TRBV27, the J gene TRBJ1-1; D is perhaps TRBD1 (5 bases). Germline CDR1 and CDR2: MNHEY and SMNVEV (reference sequence). The CDR3 contains 14 residues. V dropped 3 bases and J dropped 1 base, with 9 bases sitting between them. CDR3 nucleotides: TGTGCCAGCAGTTTGATCGGACAGAACACTGAAGCTTTCTTT. This sequence encodes CASSLIGQNTEAFF.

A few counts support this clonotype. The chain is built from TRBV6-2 or TRBV6-3 and TRBJ2-1, with 7 bases fitting TRBD1. CDR3 length: 17 residues. After removal of 0 bases from V and 8 bases from J, the junction contained 13 bases not matched to a gene. Germline values: CDR1 MNHEY, CDR2 SVGEGT. CDR3 amino acids: CASSYSTTQSQGDEQFF. The CDR3 nucleotides read TGTGCCAGCAGTTACTCTACAACACAGAGCCAGGGGGATGAGCAGTTCTTC.

The chain uses TRBV7-6 and TRBJ2-5; D is undetermined. Germline V gene lookup returns CDR1 SGHVS and CDR2 FNYEAQ. The germline V and J ends were trimmed by 0 bases and 4 bases, with 6 bases remaining between them. The CDR3 is 13 residues long. DNA for the CDR3: TGTGCCAGCAGCTTAGCACAACGAGAGACCCAGTACTTC. Protein sequence: CASSLAQRETQYF. The entire variable domain, with the rest obtained from reference TRBV7-6 and TRBJ2-5, is as follows: GAGVSQSPRYKVTKRGQDVALRCDPISGHVSLYWYRQALGQGPEFLTYFNYEAQQDKSGLPNDRFSAERPEGSISTLTIQRTEQRDSAMYRCASSLAQRETQYFGPGTRLLVL.

The CDR3 loop reads CSVEVGQGSGANVLTF. CDR3 nucleotide sequence: TGCAGCGTTGAAGTGGGACAGGGATCTGGGGCCAACGTCCTGACTTTC. V gene TRBV29-1 combines with J gene TRBJ2-6, with 9 bases lining up with TRBD1. CDR3 length: 16 residues. Germline V gives CDR1 SQVTM, CDR2 ANQGSEA. V shed 1 base and J 1 base; nucleotides not matched to a gene: 2.

As DNA, the CDR3 is TGTGCCAGCAGTCTGAACAGGGGTTCCTACGAGCAGTACGTC. Protein sequence: CASSLNRGSYEQYV. The J gene is TRBJ2-7, the V gene TRBV28; 7 positions match TRBD1. Trimming removed 5 bases from V and 1 base from J; junction bases left unmatched: 5. Germline CDR1 MDHEN, CDR2 SYDVKM. The CDR3 extends over 14 amino acids.

The chain has TRBV7-6 and TRBJ1-1; no firm D call. V shed 1 base and J shed 1 base, with 10 bases lying between them. The CDR3 sequence is 15 residues long. Germline loops: CDR1 SGHVS, CDR2 FNYEAQ. Here the CDR3 reads CASSLGGPWNTEAFF. CDR3 DNA sequence: TGTGCCAGCAGCTTAGGGGGTCCCTGGAACACTGAAGCTTTCTTT.

The chain joins TRBV2 to TRBJ2-7; D unclear. This CDR3 comprises 13 residues. The germline CDR1 and CDR2 sequences are SNHLY and FYNNEI. Trimming stripped 4 bases from V and 4 bases from J, with 11 bases between. CDR3 protein: CASSGALGYEQYF. CDR3 coding DNA: TGTGCCAGCAGTGGAGCTCTAGGTTACGAGCAGTACTTC. Complete variable domain (other parts from reference TRBV2 and TRBJ2-7): EPEVTQTPSHQVTQMGQEVILRCVPISNHLYFYWYRQILGQKVEFLVSFYNNEISEKSEIFDDQFSVERPDGSNFTLKIRSTKLEDSAMYFCASSGALGYEQYFGPGTRLTVT.

This clonotype was seen only a few times. CDR3 amino acids: CASSHHTMNTEAFF. CDR3 bases: TGTGCCAGCAGCCACCACACCATGAACACTGAAGCTTTCTTT. V usage is TRBV4-2 and J usage is TRBJ1-1; no firm D call. Germline V gene sequence: CDR1 LGHNA, CDR2 YNFKEQ. The CDR3 contains 14 residues. V gave up 3 bases and J gave up 0 bases, with 8 bases separating them.

This chain's CDR3 is CASRLSAGGRETQYF. CDR3 bases: TGTGCCAGCCGCCTTTCGGCAGGGGGCCGGGAGACCCAGTACTTC. The gene calls are TRBV28 and TRBJ2-5; 8 nucleotides align to TRBD1. Trimming removed 8 bases from V and 5 bases from J; junction bases left unmatched: 13. The CDR3 spans 15 residues. Germline V gene sequence: CDR1 MDHEN, CDR2 SYDVKM.

The chain is built from TRBV28 and TRBJ2-1, with a tentative D call TRBD1 (5 bases). The CDR3 runs to 14 residues. Deletions cut 7 bases from V and 8 bases from J, with 18 bases between. Per the germline V gene, CDR1 is MDHEN and CDR2 is SYDVKM. The CDR3, as DNA: TGTGCCAGCACCCTGACAGTTAATTTCGATGAGCAGTTCTTC. Encoded protein: CASTLTVNFDEQFF.

This clonotype was observed many times. This chain joins TRBV6-2 or TRBV6-3 and TRBJ2-7, with D unclear. V was pared by 8 bases and J by 1 base, with 12 bases between. The germline gives CDR1 MNHEY, CDR2 SVGEGT. This CDR3 comprises 13 residues. The DNA of the CDR3 is TGTGCCAGCCAATTTCGGGCGTCCTACGAGCAGTACGTC. This codes for CASQFRASYEQYV.

This clonotype was counted only a few times. The J gene is TRBJ1-3, the V gene TRBV29-1; D unclear. Trimming pared 3 bases from V and 0 bases from J, leaving 3 bases between. The germline CDR1 and CDR2 sequences are SQVTM and ANQGSEA. This CDR3 contains 12 residues. The CDR3 here is CSVEDSGNTIYF. In DNA, the CDR3 is TGCAGCGTTGAGGACTCTGGAAACACCATATATTTT.